This T cell receptor (beta chain) was recovered during a study of blood T cell repertoires in COVID-19. The wider study: Sample material is recorded as cDNA or gDNA derived from T cells, B-cell-depleted T cells, or PBMCs.

Some clones are missing from TCRdb's copy, which holds only in-frame ones; the method was immunoSEQ multiplex PCR. This sample has about 430,000 clones, with more than 70% found just once. The CDR3 length is 13 residues. V lost 0 bases to trimming and J lost 7 bases, with 12 bases between them. Germline values: CDR1 GTSNPN, CDR2 SVGIG (reference sequence). This TCR was recovered from a woman aged 18-29 years who had been exposed to COVID-19. The J gene is TRBJ1-2, the V gene TRBV30; tentative D call: TRBD1 (5 bases). The sequenced material came from PBMCs or T cells enriched from blood (not recorded which). In nucleotides, the CDR3 is TGTGCCTGGAGTGTGGGGGGGTTAGGTGGCTACACCTTC. The encoded protein is CAWSVGGLGGYTF.